This T cell receptor (beta chain) is from a study of T cells in Graves' hyperthyroidism and ophthalmopathy. This CDR3 contains 15 residues. Germline assignment: CDR1 SGHVS and CDR2 FQNEAQ. V dropped 4 bases and J dropped 6; count of bases not matched to a gene: 9. Amplified TCR beta CDR3 regions came from RNA transcripts. The study used the HTBI primer set for a first-round RT-PCR of the TCR CDR3. TCRdb reanalysed the multiplex PCR reads using MiXCR and keeps one entry per CDR3 protein. The table has hundreds of thousands of distinct CDR3 sequences, approximately 18% seen once. This clonotype was obtained from a woman in her fifties or sixties with Graves' hyperthyroidism that later progressed to Graves' ophthalmopathy. The chain recombines TRBV7-8 with TRBJ2-1; 7 bases fit TRBD1. The sample consisted of blood. The CDR3 protein is CASSSTGIGTNEQFF. In DNA form, the CDR3 reads TGTGCCAGCAGCTCGACAGGGATCGGGACCAATGAGCAGTTCTTC. The full variable domain, with the rest looked up from reference TRBV7-8 and TRBJ2-1, is GAGVSQSPRYKVAKRGQDVALRCDPISGHVSLFWYQQALGQGPEFLTYFQNEAQLDKSGLPSDRFFAERPEGSVSTLKIQRTQQEDSAVYLCASSSTGIGTNEQFFGPGTRLTVL.